A selection of T cell receptor beta chains follows, all from one sample in a study of neurological immune-mediated disorders. TCRdb independently ran MiXCR on the 5' RACE reads; one entry per CDR3 protein. The sample contains some 43,000 distinct CDR3 sequences, 2% to 3% of which appear only once. Sequenced sample: PBMCs. These receptors were obtained from a man aged 30 to 45 with multiple sclerosis. Each CDR3 is given with its conserved first and last residue. Each record gives: clone size, D gene, V gene, J gene, CDR3 DNA, CDR3 protein. The D gene is left open where the match is weak. Clone size is given as once, few or many counts, or a class when the clone is expanded.

size: many
D: .
V: TRBV20-1
J: TRBJ2-5
DNA: TGCAGTGCTAGAGTCCTTAGGGGGGCCGAGACCCAGTACTTC
CDR3: CSARVLRGAETQYF

size: many
D: TRBD1
V: TRBV12-3/TRBV12-4
J: TRBJ1-3
DNA: TGTGCCAGCAGTTCGGACAGGGTTCCTGGAAACACCATATATTTT
CDR3: CASSSDRVPGNTIYF

size: many
D: TRBD2
V: TRBV5-6
J: TRBJ2-1
DNA: TGTGCCAGCAGCTTGGGACTAGCGGGGGGTGGAGGGCAGTTCTTC
CDR3: CASSLGLAGGGGQFF

size: many
D: TRBD2
V: TRBV5-1
J: TRBJ2-1
DNA: TGCGCCAGCAGCGAGGGACTAGCGGGAGACAATGAGCAGTTCTTC
CDR3: CASSEGLAGDNEQFF

size: many
D: TRBD1
V: TRBV6-5
J: TRBJ1-5
DNA: TGTGCCAGCAGTACGACAGGGGGGGGTCAGCCCCAGCATTTT
CDR3: CASSTTGGGQPQHF

size: many
D: .
V: TRBV5-1
J: TRBJ2-7
DNA: TGCGCCAGCAGCTTCGATGCCTACGAGCAGTACTTC
CDR3: CASSFDAYEQYF

size: many
D: .
V: TRBV7-9
J: TRBJ1-1
DNA: TGTGCCAGCAGCCAAGGGACACACCCTTTCTTT
CDR3: CASSQGTHPFF

size: many
D: TRBD1
V: TRBV20-1
J: TRBJ2-7
DNA: TGCAGTGCTGGGGCGAGCAGGGGGACCTACGAGCAGTACTTC
CDR3: CSAGASRGTYEQYF

size: many
D: .
V: TRBV5-1
J: TRBJ2-1
DNA: TGCGCCAGCAGTTCACAGGGTCGGCTCGGCCGGCAGTTCTTC
CDR3: CASSSQGRLGRQFF

size: many
D: .
V: TRBV7-9
J: TRBJ1-2
DNA: TGTGCCAGCAGCCGGGGATTCTATGGCTACACCTTC
CDR3: CASSRGFYGYTF

size: many
D: TRBD2
V: TRBV14
J: TRBJ2-3
DNA: TGTGCCAGCAGCCCTAGGAGGCTAGCGGTCACAGATACGCAGTATTTT
CDR3: CASSPRRLAVTDTQYF

size: many
D: TRBD2
V: TRBV20-1
J: TRBJ2-1
DNA: TGCAGTGCTACGCAAACCGGGACTAGCGCCAATGAGCAGTTCTTC
CDR3: CSATQTGTSANEQFF

size: many
D: .
V: TRBV20-1
J: TRBJ1-1
DNA: TGCAGTGCTAGGTTAGGGCAGTCTCAAGCTTTCTTT
CDR3: CSARLGQSQAFF